One and the same sample provided the 21 T cell receptor beta chains below, sequenced in a study of OX40 agonist ivuxolimab in advanced cancers. Here immunoSEQ multiplex PCR was the method, and the copy in TCRdb shows in-frame clones only, minus some. Found here are approximately 88,000 clones, roughly 88% of them singletons; the top ten hold approximately 0.3%. This specimen was CD4+ or CD8+ T cells sorted from blood, taken in a trial of the OX40 agonist ivuxolimab. These receptors were obtained from an adult with an advanced solid tumor such as melanoma, head and neck, liver or kidney cancer.

V usage is TRBV7-2 and J usage is TRBJ2-7; D remains unclear. CDR1 is SGHTA and CDR2 is FQGNSA in the germline V gene. The CDR3 totals 13 residues. Deletions cut 0 bases from V and 6 bases from J, with 9 bases between. CDR3 sequence (DNA): TGTGCCAGCAGCTTAGCCGCCCTAAGCGAGCAGTACTTC. It yields the protein CASSLAALSEQYF.

The chain is built from TRBV5-6 and TRBJ1-1, with D possibly being TRBD1 (5 bases). Looked up from germline, CDR1 is SGHDT and CDR2 is YYEEEE. V was pared by 4 bases and J by 13 bases, with 20 bases between. The CDR3 has 13 residues. The CDR3 DNA reads as TGTGCCAGCAGCCTGGGCAGGGTAATCCTGGGTTTCTTT. Its translation is CASSLGRVILGFF.

The chain couples TRBV5-1 to TRBJ2-3; D is unresolved. Trimming pared 0 bases from V and 2 bases from J, leaving 7 bases between. The CDR3 has 14 amino acids. Germline V gene lookup returns CDR1 SGHRS and CDR2 YFSETQ. The CDR3 is CASSLVQTTDTQYF. CDR3 in DNA: TGCGCCAGCAGCTTGGTTCAGACCACAGATACGCAGTATTTT.

This sequence joins TRBV4-3 and TRBJ1-6; a possible D gene is TRBD1 (6 bases). The ends were cut back, 4 bases at V and 13 bases at J, with 14 bases in the middle. Germline CDR1 is LGHNA and CDR2 is YSLEER. CDR3 length: 13 residues. CDR3 sequence (DNA): TGCGCCAGCAGCCCTAACAGGGTTGCTCCCCTCCACTTT. Its protein is CASSPNRVAPLHF.

This clone appeared a single time. J is TRBJ1-4 and V is TRBV5-4, with D perhaps TRBD1 (5 bases). The germline V and J ends were trimmed by 4 bases and 9 bases, with 19 bases remaining between them. The CDR3 has 15 amino acids. Germline values: CDR1 SGHNT, CDR2 YYREEE (reference sequence). CDR3 nucleotide sequence: TGTGCCAGCAGCGAGCTCGGGACGGAAAATAAAAAACTGTTTTTT. Its translation is CASSELGTENKKLFF.

The CDR3 spells CASSPTRTGSSGEAFF. CDR3 nucleotides: TGTGCCAGCAGCCCTACCAGGACAGGTTCATCCGGGGAAGCTTTCTTT. The rearrangement uses TRBV7-2 and TRBJ1-1; 7 nucleotides match TRBD1. Trimming cost V 5 bases and J 8 bases; bases outside gene matches: 17. Germline CDR1 is SGHTA and CDR2 is FQGNSA. The CDR3 spans 16 residues.

In its sample, this clone was seen once. This sequence joins TRBV5-6 and TRBJ1-2; possible D gene TRBD1, 5 bases. The germline V gene has CDR1 SGHDT and CDR2 YYEEEE. The CDR3 covers 13 residues. V was cut by 4 bases and J by 4 bases, with 11 bases left in between. The CDR3 DNA sequence: TGTGCCAGCAGCAGGGGACGCCTCTATGGCTACACCTTC. Its protein product is CASSRGRLYGYTF.

V gene TRBV5-1 combines with J gene TRBJ2-3; the match to TRBD1 covers 7 bases. Germline trimming cut 1 base from V and 4 bases from J; bases unmatched to any gene: 0. The CDR3 totals 13 residues. In germline, CDR1 is SGHRS, CDR2 YFSETQ. Here the CDR3 DNA reads TGCGCCAGCAGCTTGACAGGGGCAGATACGCAGTATTTT. Encoded protein: CASSLTGADTQYF.

The chain links TRBV18 to TRBJ2-7; tentatively, D is TRBD1 (5 bases). The CDR3 sequence is 15 residues long. The germline V and J ends were trimmed by 0 bases and 3 bases, with 12 bases remaining between them. Germline CDR1 is KGHSH and CDR2 is LQKENI. This CDR3 is CASSPPGSGYYEQYF. CDR3 sequence (DNA): TGTGCCAGCTCACCACCGGGTTCAGGGTACTACGAGCAGTACTTC.

The V and J genes are TRBV5-1 and TRBJ2-2; D is uncertain. In germline, CDR1 is SGHRS, CDR2 YFSETQ. CDR3 size: 14 residues. Trimming removed 0 bases at V and 2 bases at J, with 5 bases between. The CDR3 DNA reads TGCGCCAGCAGCTTGGTCCCCAACACCGGGGAGCTGTTTTTT. Residues: CASSLVPNTGELFF. Variable domain in full (rest from reference TRBV5-1 and TRBJ2-2): KAGVTQTPRYLIKTRGQQVTLSCSPISGHRSVSWYQQTPGQGLQFLFEYFSETQRNKGNFPGRFSGRQFSNSRSEMNVSTLELGDSALYLCASSLVPNTGELFFGEGSRLTVL.

The rearrangement links TRBV19 to TRBJ2-7, with 7 bases fitting TRBD1. J gave up 7 bases and V 3 bases, and 3 bases lay outside the gene matches. The CDR3 spans 12 residues. Looked up from germline, CDR1 is LNHDA and CDR2 is SQIVND (reference sequence). CDR3 region: CASSIWTGEQYF. CDR3 nucleotides: TGTGCCAGTAGTATTTGGACAGGTGAGCAGTACTTC.

This chain connects TRBV12-5 to TRBJ2-6, with TRBD1 matching 7 bases. The V gene's germline CDR1 is LGHNT and CDR2 FRNRAP. The CDR3 covers 19 residues. J lost 3 bases, V lost 0 bases, and 11 bases had no gene match. The CDR3 sequence is CASGLVRQGLVFGANVLTF. CDR3 bases: TGTGCTAGTGGTTTGGTAAGACAGGGCCTAGTCTTTGGGGCCAACGTCCTGACTTTC.

A single count supports this clone. The genes are TRBV28 and TRBJ2-7; 9 nucleotides agree with TRBD2. The CDR3 spans 16 residues. CDR1 and CDR2 from the germline V gene are MDHEN and SYDVKM. The ends lost 3 bases at V and 1 base at J; junction bases unmatched: 7. CDR3: CASSFTLAGLSYEQYF. In DNA form, the CDR3 reads TGTGCCAGCAGTTTTACGCTAGCGGGGCTTTCCTACGAGCAGTACTTC.

CDR3 in DNA: TGTGCCAGCAGCTTAGCGGGGCGAAATAATTCACCCCTCCACTTT. Translating gives CASSLAGRNNSPLHF. The genes are TRBV7-8 and TRBJ1-6, with a weak D call TRBD1 (5 bases). The V gene's germline CDR1 is SGHVS and CDR2 FQNEAQ. This CDR3 comprises 15 residues. V was pared by 0 bases and J by 5 bases, with 8 bases between. The complete variable domain, with remaining parts taken from reference TRBV7-8 and TRBJ1-6, reads GAGVSQSPRYKVAKRGQDVALRCDPISGHVSLFWYQQALGQGPEFLTYFQNEAQLDKSGLPSDRFFAERPEGSVSTLKIQRTQQEDSAVYLCASSLAGRNNSPLHFGNGTRLTVT.

The rearrangement links TRBV29-1 to TRBJ1-3; no reliable D call. This CDR3 region has 12 residues. Deletions cut 4 bases from V and 8 bases from J, with 12 bases between. Germline V CDR1 and CDR2: SQVTM, ANQGSEA. CDR3 sequence reads: CSVGWRPDTIYF. The CDR3 DNA is TGCAGCGTTGGGTGGCGCCCGGACACCATATATTTT.

Comment on this clone: The junction and the germline gene differ at one end; a read error may be behind it. CDR3 amino acids: CASSISSGNFVF. CDR3 nucleotides: TGTGCCAGTAGTATATCGTCGGGGAACTTTGTTTTT. V usage is TRBV19 and J usage is TRBJ1-4; D is ambiguous. Germline CDR1 LNHDA, CDR2 SQIVND (reference sequence). This CDR3 contains 12 residues.

About this clone: This CDR3 is also generated by other DNA sequences in the sample. V usage is TRBV5-4 and J usage is TRBJ2-5; D gene uncertain. With 0 bases removed from V and 5 bases from J, the gap between germline ends came to 8 bases. CDR3 length: 13 amino acids. Germline CDR1 reads SGHNT; CDR2 reads YYREEE (reference sequence). The chain's CDR3 is CASSLAGRETQYF. DNA for the CDR3: TGTGCCAGCAGCTTGGCCGGTCGGGAGACCCAGTACTTC.

V gene TRBV7-8 combines with J gene TRBJ1-6, with TRBD1 identical over 7 bases. CDR3 length: 17 amino acids. Trimming at V came to 5 bases and at J to 1 base, leaving 8 bases not matched to a gene. Germline V gene lookup returns CDR1 SGHVS and CDR2 FQNEAQ. The CDR3 loop is CASSHSRQGSYNSPLHF. The CDR3 DNA reads TGTGCCAGCAGCCACAGCAGACAGGGTTCCTATAATTCACCCCTCCACTTT.

The gene calls are TRBV19 and TRBJ2-3; D might be TRBD1 or TRBD2, each matching 5 bases. The CDR3 runs 16 residues. CDR1 LNHDA and CDR2 SQIVND come from the germline V gene (reference sequence). The V and J ends lost 8 bases and 0 bases respectively, with 18 bases between them. The DNA for the CDR3 is TGTGCCAGTGAGTCCACGTGGGGGTGGAGCACAGATACGCAGTATTTT. Translation gives CASESTWGWSTDTQYF.

V gene TRBV2 combines with J gene TRBJ1-1; D is unresolved. Germline CDR1 is SNHLY and CDR2 is FYNNEI. Between the trimmed V and J ends, which lost 3 bases and 6 bases, there was a span of 8 bases. This CDR3 has 12 residues. CDR3 in amino acids: CASSDWVAEAFF. The CDR3 region has the DNA TGTGCCAGCAGTGATTGGGTGGCTGAAGCTTTCTTT.

The rearrangement uses TRBV4-1 and TRBJ1-2; 8 nucleotides match TRBD1. This CDR3 is built from 17 residues. V was pared by 5 bases and J by 4 bases, with 15 bases of the junction left unmatched. Germline CDR1 MGHRA, CDR2 YSYEKL. CDR3 sequence (DNA): TGCGCCAGCAGCGACCGGGCGAACAGGGGGTCCCTCTATGGCTACACCTTC. Protein sequence: CASSDRANRGSLYGYTF.